The clone carrying this T cell receptor beta chain was counted ten times or more. The antigen is undetermined. The source of the sample is a study of CD8 T cells in ankylosing spondylitis. The study's findings and limits: According to the report, clones linked to the disease were significantly enriched in matched synovial fluid samples taken from ankylosing spondylitis patients. Characteristic, it appeared, of ankylosing spondylitis blood was a TCR beta motif of 7 or 8 highly homologous variants. CD8+ by phenotype, disease-linked clones were relatively rare in peripheral blood.

TCR beta libraries were made by quantitative 5'-RACE with molecular barcodes. A single record per CDR3 protein comes from TCRdb applying MiXCR to the 5' RACE reads. The sample has around 450,000 distinct CDR3 sequences, 20% to 30% seen once. V dropped 2 bases and J dropped 11 bases, with 9 bases sitting between them. This CDR3 spans 11 amino acids. CDR1 MNHNY and CDR2 SVGAGI come from the germline V gene (reference sequence). The chain couples TRBV6-6 to TRBJ1-1; no firm D call. Specimen: blood, either unsorted or a sorted T cell fraction (not recorded which). The receptor comes from a male donor with ankylosing spondylitis. The CDR3 here is CASSYGSDAFF. The DNA of the CDR3 is TGTGCCAGCAGTTACGGGTCAGATGCTTTCTTT.